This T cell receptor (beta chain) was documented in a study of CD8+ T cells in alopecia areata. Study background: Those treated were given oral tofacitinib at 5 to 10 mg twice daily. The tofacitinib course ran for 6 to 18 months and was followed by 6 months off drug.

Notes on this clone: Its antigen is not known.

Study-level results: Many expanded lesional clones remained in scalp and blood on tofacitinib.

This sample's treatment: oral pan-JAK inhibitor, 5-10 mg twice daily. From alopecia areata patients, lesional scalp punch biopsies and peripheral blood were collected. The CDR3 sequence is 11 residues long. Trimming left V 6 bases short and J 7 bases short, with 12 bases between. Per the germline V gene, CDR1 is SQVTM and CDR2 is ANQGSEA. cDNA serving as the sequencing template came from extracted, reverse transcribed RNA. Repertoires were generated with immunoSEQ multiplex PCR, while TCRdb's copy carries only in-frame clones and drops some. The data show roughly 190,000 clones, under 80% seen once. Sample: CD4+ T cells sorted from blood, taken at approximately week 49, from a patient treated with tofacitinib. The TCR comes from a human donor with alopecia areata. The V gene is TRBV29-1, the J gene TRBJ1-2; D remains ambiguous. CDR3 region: CSVRHGSGYTF. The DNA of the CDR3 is TGCAGCGTCCGACACGGGAGTGGCTACACCTTC.